These 16 T cell receptor beta chains were sequenced from one sample in a study of cytomegalovirus exposure and HLA in healthy donors (dated 2017 in TCRdb). The library came from the immunoSEQ multiplex PCR assay. A mixture of 60 forward primers for TCR Vbeta segments and 13 reverse primers for TCR Jbeta segments was used in the multiplex PCR. Drawn from immuneACCESS, this table holds only the in-frame rearrangements with V and J called that TCRdb kept. Clones are partly lost; checked studies trace under half to an unresolved V gene and leave the rest unexplained. Within this sample are 75,000 to 95,000 clones, with 80% to 90% of them counted one time only. The ten largest clonotypes hold around 2.3% of the sample. The sample comprised PBMCs. Source of these receptors: a man aged 18 to 29 in good health and CMV-seronegative.

This CDR3 is CASSLGGWSGDLAKNIQYF. CDR3 coding DNA: TGTGCCAGCAGTTTGGGAGGCTGGTCGGGGGACCTAGCCAAAAACATTCAGTACTTC. The genes are TRBV28 and TRBJ2-4, with D possibly matching TRBD2 (6 bases). The CDR3 has 19 residues. V was clipped by 3 bases and J by 0 bases, with 21 bases between them. Germline V gene data show CDR1 as MDHEN and CDR2 as SYDVKM.

This chain uses TRBV27 with TRBJ2-3; 7 nucleotides align to TRBD2. The junction had 8 bases not matched to a gene; V was cut back by 5 bases and J by 0 bases. Germline V gene sequence: CDR1 MNHEY, CDR2 SMNVEV (reference sequence). The CDR3 sequence is 16 residues long. The CDR3 sequence: CASSPTPGGSTDTQYF. CDR3 nucleotide sequence: TGTGCCAGCAGTCCCACGCCCGGGGGGAGCACAGATACGCAGTATTTT.

This chain joins TRBV5-4 and TRBJ2-3; no clear D gene. The length of the CDR3 is 16 residues. Trimming stripped 1 base from V and 0 bases from J, with 12 bases between. Germline CDR1 is SGHNT and CDR2 is YYREEE (reference sequence). For the CDR3, the DNA is TGTGCCAGCAGCTTGTTGACTTCCCCTAGCACAGATACGCAGTATTTT. Its translation: CASSLLTSPSTDTQYF.

This rearrangement joins TRBV6-6 to TRBJ1-5; 7 bases are a match to TRBD1. The V segment lost 6 bases and the J segment 7 bases; nucleotides outside the gene matches: 6. This CDR3 has 13 residues. Germline loops: CDR1 MNHNY, CDR2 SVGAGI (reference sequence). This CDR3 is CASRVQGSQPQHF. For the CDR3, the DNA is TGTGCCAGCAGAGTACAGGGGTCCCAGCCCCAGCATTTT.

The rearrangement uses TRBV27 and TRBJ2-7, with a weak D call TRBD1 (6 bases). CDR3 size: 18 residues. The germline V gene has CDR1 MNHEY and CDR2 SMNVEV (reference sequence). The V and J ends lost 2 bases and 0 bases respectively, with 20 bases between them. CDR3 amino acids: CASSLGPPTGLSSYEQYF. The CDR3 coding sequence is TGTGCCAGCAGTTTAGGCCCCCCGACAGGCCTGAGCTCCTACGAGCAGTACTTC.

On this clone: The identical CDR3 is also encoded by other nucleotide sequences in the sample. The chain is built from TRBV10-3 and TRBJ2-3, with 7 bases aligning to TRBD2. V shed 2 bases and J 4 bases; nucleotides not matched to a gene: 15. Germline lookup yields CDR1 ENHRY and CDR2 SYGVKD. This CDR3 is 18 amino acids long. For the CDR3, the DNA is TGTGCCATCAGTGAGGCCCCATCTAGCGGAAGGGGCGCAGATACGCAGTATTTT. As protein: CAISEAPSSGRGADTQYF.

The chain links TRBV7-6 to TRBJ2-7, with TRBD2 matching 9 bases. Trimming cost V 5 bases and J 2 bases; bases outside gene matches: 19. Germline CDR1 SGHVS, CDR2 FNYEAQ. This CDR3 region has 19 residues. As DNA, the CDR3 is TGTGCCAGCAGCCCAACCCTCGGGCTAGCGGGACGCGACCCCTACGAGCAGTACTTC. Translated: CASSPTLGLAGRDPYEQYF.

The chain recombines TRBV19 with TRBJ1-2, with 9 positions matching TRBD1. Trimming removed 5 bases from V and 5 bases from J; junction bases left unmatched: 3. CDR1 is LNHDA, CDR2 SQIVND, per germline (reference sequence). The length of the CDR3 is 13 residues. The CDR3 loop is CASSPTGGYGYTF. The CDR3 DNA follows: TGTGCCAGTAGTCCGACAGGGGGGTATGGCTACACCTTC.

This clone was seen once. The rearrangement uses TRBV5-8 and TRBJ1-4, with 12 bases aligning to TRBD1. The CDR3 sequence is 17 residues long. Unmatched junction bases numbered 9, after V lost 3 bases and J lost 6 bases. The germline gives CDR1 SGHTS, CDR2 YDEGEE. CDR3 protein: CASSSGTGGFVDEKLFF. CDR3 bases: TGTGCCAGCAGCTCCGGGACAGGGGGCTTTGTGGATGAAAAACTGTTTTTT.

The chain is built from TRBV20-1 and TRBJ2-5; maybe TRBD1 (5 bases). This CDR3 contains 11 residues. The V gene's germline CDR1 is DFQATT and CDR2 SNEGSKA (reference sequence). V lost 4 bases and J lost 5, with 8 bases in between. The CDR3 protein is CSATRVETQYF. In nucleotides, the CDR3 is TGCAGTGCTACCAGGGTTGAGACCCAGTACTTC.

V and J are TRBV18 and TRBJ2-1; 10 bases map to TRBD1. CDR1 is KGHSH, CDR2 LQKENI, per germline. Trimming at V came to 6 bases and at J to 5 bases, leaving 13 bases not matched to a gene. The CDR3 covers 17 residues. The CDR3 region is CASSRGVGTGANNEQFF. DNA of the CDR3: TGTGCCAGCTCCCGGGGCGTCGGGACAGGGGCGAACAATGAGCAGTTCTTC.

The chain couples TRBV21-1 to TRBJ1-1. TRBV21-1 is termed a pseudogene. This CDR3 is built from 13 residues. CDR3 DNA sequence: TGTGCCACCCCCAGAGGTGGCCACACTGAAGCTTTCTTT. Protein sequence: CATPRGGHTEAFF.

This chain uses TRBV9 with TRBJ2-3; 9 nucleotides line up with TRBD2. The germline CDR1 and CDR2 sequences are SGDLS and YYNGEE. This CDR3 contains 16 residues. Trimming at V came to 0 bases and at J to 5 bases, leaving 7 bases not matched to a gene. This CDR3 reads CASSVGLAGIRDTQYF. The CDR3 DNA sequence: TGTGCCAGCAGCGTAGGGCTAGCGGGAATTAGAGATACGCAGTATTTT.

J is TRBJ2-2 and V is TRBV18; D is undetermined. This CDR3 has 13 amino acids. The germline CDR1 and CDR2 sequences are KGHSH and LQKENI. Trimming stripped 3 bases from V and 6 bases from J, with 8 bases between. This CDR3 is CASSPASAGELFF. The CDR3 bases are TGTGCCAGCTCACCCGCGAGCGCCGGGGAGCTGTTTTTT.

The chain employs TRBV27 and TRBJ2-7; D is perhaps TRBD1 (5 bases). The ends were cut back, 3 bases at V and 2 bases at J, with 11 bases in the middle. The CDR3 consists of 14 residues. Germline values: CDR1 MNHEY, CDR2 SMNVEV (reference sequence). CDR3 loop: CASSLAGPTYEQYF. DNA for the CDR3: TGTGCCAGCAGTTTGGCAGGGCCCACCTACGAGCAGTACTTC.

The chain is built from TRBV18 and TRBJ2-7; D not certain. Germline lookup yields CDR1 KGHSH and CDR2 LQKENI. The V end was cut by 7 bases, the J end by 2 bases, with 15 bases between. The CDR3 totals 14 residues. CDR3 bases: TGTGCCAGCTTCACCCCAGTACCTCCCTACGAGCAGTACTTC. Translated, it gives CASFTPVPPYEQYF.